This TCR beta chain was documented in a study of technical replicates of blood from several donors. TCRdb keeps only in-frame clones here, not all; method: immunoSEQ multiplex PCR. The table lists 70,000 to 95,000 clones, about 94% of them singletons. Trimming removed 3 bases from V and 0 bases from J, with 11 bases in between. Germline V gene data show CDR1 as SGDLS and CDR2 as YYNGEE. The CDR3 loop spans 15 amino acids. The sequenced material came from T cells isolated from PBMCs. The chain is built from TRBV9 and TRBJ2-3; D remains unclear. This receptor was identified in a human donor in good health. CDR3: CASSALFRSTDTQYF. CDR3 coding DNA: TGTGCCAGCAGCGCCCTGTTCAGGAGCACAGATACGCAGTATTTT. Looking up the rest from reference TRBV9 and TRBJ2-3 gives the full variable domain: DSGVTQTPKHLITATGQRVTLRCSPRSGDLSVYWYQQSLDQGLQFLIQYYNGEERAKGNILERFSAQQFPDLHSELNLSSLELGDSALYFCASSALFRSTDTQYFGPGTRLTVL.